This record concerns one T cell receptor (beta chain) sequence. Its antigen remains unknown. Measured with immunoSEQ multiplex PCR; TCRdb has only the in-frame clones, and not every one. The table records 140,000 to 150,000 clones, 80% to 90% of them present only once. This specimen comes from a study of T cell responses to AZD1222 COVID-19 vaccine. About the study: Analyses pooled second doses at about 4 or about 12 weeks. Study-wide results and caveats: No repertoire was sampled before or during the peak T cell response, only after it. The span of vaccine-associated CD4 TCRs extended across spike, with dominance at 160-218 and 743-854. Most donors were white British, females outnumbered males, and clonal diversity was possibly underestimated.

The ends were cut back, 3 bases at V and 1 base at J, with 18 bases in the middle. The CDR3 consists of 17 residues. Germline CDR1 and CDR2: LGHNA and YNFKEQ. This sample comprised peripheral blood, obtained on day 0 of AZD1222 vaccination. The receptor comes from an adult in good health. This chain connects TRBV4-2 to TRBJ1-1; perhaps TRBD1 as D (5 bases). CDR3 DNA: TGTGCCAGCAGCCATCTCCTGTTTGGGGGGAGGAACACTGAAGCTTTCTTT. This encodes CASSHLLFGGRNTEAFF.